Listed below are T cell receptor beta chains from one sample, sequenced in a study of Ad26.COV2.S vaccination and SARS-CoV-2 variants. This table comes from immunoSEQ multiplex PCR, and its TCRdb copy is limited to in-frame clones, with some not included. The table lists a few hundred thousand clones, about 93% of them singletons. Sequences were derived from peripheral blood, sampled in a trial of Ad26.COV2.S vaccine versus placebo. The source of these receptors is a person aged 18-60 years who received the Ad26.COV2.S COVID-19 vaccine or a placebo. CDR3s leave out the opening cysteine and the closing phenylalanine or tryptophan. Rows give clone size only sometimes, using once, few, many, or a class for an expanded clone.

CDR3: ASSLRRGAYEQY
V: TRBV11-2
J: TRBJ2-7
size: -

CDR3: ASSQGTFYEQY
V: TRBV3-1/TRBV3-2
J: TRBJ2-7
size: -

CDR3: ANTRTGGNQPQH
V: TRBV10-1
J: TRBJ1-5
size: -

CDR3: ASSFINSPLH
V: TRBV7-9
J: TRBJ1-6
size: -

CDR3: ASSHGTGGNTQY
V: TRBV9
J: TRBJ2-3
size: -

CDR3: SVVDTGKGNIQY
V: TRBV29-1
J: TRBJ2-4
size: -

CDR3: ASSPLTGASSGNTIY
V: TRBV28
J: TRBJ1-3
size: -

CDR3: ASSLGQGLTYEQY
V: TRBV7-2
J: TRBJ2-7
size: -

CDR3: ASSLEGLRGNTIY
V: TRBV5-5
J: TRBJ1-3
size: once

CDR3: ASTVTGKNSPLH
V: TRBV6-6
J: TRBJ1-6
size: once

CDR3: AWRDTGSKNIQY
V: TRBV30
J: TRBJ2-4
size: -

CDR3: ASSSGAVNTEAF
V: TRBV5-4
J: TRBJ1-1
size: -

CDR3: ASSPRTGAPNTEAF
V: TRBV11-2
J: TRBJ1-1
size: -

CDR3: ASSPQGTSTDTQY
V: TRBV19
J: TRBJ2-3
size: -

CDR3: ASSLGTGFSGNTIY
V: TRBV7-2
J: TRBJ1-3
size: -

CDR3: ASSFSDGRPGGYT
V: TRBV5-4
J: TRBJ1-2
size: -

CDR3: ASSLRLAEADTQY
V: TRBV7-6
J: TRBJ2-3
size: -

CDR3: ASSLGTGPGNTIY
V: TRBV7-9
J: TRBJ1-3
size: once

CDR3: ASSLVPNTEAF
V: TRBV7-9
J: TRBJ1-1
size: -

CDR3: ASSFLGREQF
V: TRBV28
J: TRBJ2-1
size: -

CDR3: ATSDFALAGPTYNEQF
V: TRBV24-1
J: TRBJ2-1
size: -

CDR3: ASSSSTRSGNTIY
V: TRBV6-6
J: TRBJ1-3
size: -

CDR3: ASSAGHDYEQY
V: TRBV2
J: TRBJ2-7
size: -

CDR3: AWTTGTSRDNEQF
V: TRBV30
J: TRBJ2-1
size: -

CDR3: ASSQDSGPTDTQY
V: TRBV4-3
J: TRBJ2-3
size: -

CDR3: ASWTSGGTYEQY
V: TRBV6-5
J: TRBJ2-7
size: -

CDR3: ASSIQGSYEQY
V: TRBV19
J: TRBJ2-7
size: -

CDR3: ASSPGTKATGELF
V: TRBV21-1
J: TRBJ2-2
size: -

CDR3: ASGLWQGVGEQY
V: TRBV12-5
J: TRBJ2-7
size: many

CDR3: ASSLVGTGVAF
V: TRBV5-5
J: TRBJ1-1
size: -

CDR3: ASSLGPEGFYGYT
V: TRBV5-6
J: TRBJ1-2
size: once

CDR3: ASSRGNVAKNIQY
V: TRBV6-5
J: TRBJ2-4
size: -

CDR3: ASSPQAVENTGELF
V: TRBV18
J: TRBJ2-2
size: -

CDR3: TSSHDGKSDRASEKLF
V: TRBV1
J: TRBJ1-4
size: -

CDR3: ASKPGQGYNEQF
V: TRBV5-1
J: TRBJ2-1
size: -

CDR3: ASSYPGATSSYEQY
V: TRBV6-6
J: TRBJ2-7
size: -

CDR3: ASSHPGQGNEKLF
V: TRBV7-9
J: TRBJ1-4
size: -

CDR3: ASSRDRGTGELF
V: TRBV18
J: TRBJ2-2
size: -

CDR3: ASSADRVPNSGYT
V: TRBV7-8
J: TRBJ1-2
size: -

CDR3: AWADTGGTGETQY
V: TRBV30
J: TRBJ2-5
size: -

CDR3: ASSREAGGWGINEQF
V: TRBV5-4
J: TRBJ2-1
size: -

CDR3: AWQGMGTEAF
V: TRBV30
J: TRBJ1-1
size: -

CDR3: ASSVALAGGYT
V: TRBV9
J: TRBJ1-2
size: -

CDR3: ASSSLAGEGADTQY
V: TRBV7-3
J: TRBJ2-3
size: -

CDR3: ASSPNRDRYSPLH
V: TRBV18
J: TRBJ1-6
size: -

CDR3: ASSYGGAGGNTIY
V: TRBV6-5
J: TRBJ1-3
size: -

CDR3: ASSPKPTGLGEKLF
V: TRBV4-3
J: TRBJ1-4
size: -

CDR3: ASSEDGSLMNTEAF
V: TRBV25-1
J: TRBJ1-1
size: -

CDR3: ASSQLDTVQETQY
V: TRBV3-1/TRBV3-2
J: TRBJ2-5
size: -

CDR3: SASVRGSPEITNEQF
V: TRBV20-1
J: TRBJ2-1
size: few

CDR3: AWSGDIFYNEQF
V: TRBV30
J: TRBJ2-1
size: -

CDR3: AISKDRASQPQH
V: TRBV10-3
J: TRBJ1-5
size: -

CDR3: ASSKGRAYPGGEKLF
V: TRBV21-1
J: TRBJ1-4
size: -

CDR3: ATSRDTRGWDEQY
V: TRBV15
J: TRBJ2-7
size: -

CDR3: ASRFSGGAWGEQF
V: TRBV11-2
J: TRBJ2-1
size: once

CDR3: SASLGPDRDGYT
V: TRBV20-1
J: TRBJ1-2
size: -

CDR3: ASSLGSGQSTGELF
V: TRBV5-5
J: TRBJ2-2
size: -

CDR3: ASSFPGDGYT
V: TRBV3-1/TRBV3-2
J: TRBJ1-2
size: -

CDR3: ASSLSQTDYQETQY
V: TRBV11-2
J: TRBJ2-5
size: -

CDR3: ASSSSMTGWVKNIQY
V: TRBV28
J: TRBJ2-4
size: -